This T cell receptor (beta chain) is from a study of control samples from healthy donors and cancer patients. This table comes from immunoSEQ multiplex PCR, and its TCRdb copy is limited to in-frame clones, with some not included. The top ten hold around 14% of the sample, which has around 68,000 clones, 75% to 85% seen once. Sequenced input: blood. The TCR comes from a man in his fifties or sixties in good health.

The chain's CDR3 is CASSPMAGRRYNEQFF. CDR3 nucleotides: TGTGCCAGCAGTCCTATGGCCGGGAGAAGGTACAATGAGCAGTTCTTC. The chain uses TRBV28 and TRBJ2-1, with D maybe TRBD2 (6 bases). The germline V and J ends were trimmed by 5 bases and 4 bases, with 18 bases remaining between them. Per the germline V gene, CDR1 is MDHEN and CDR2 is SYDVKM. The length of the CDR3 is 16 residues.